Shown below are 21 T cell receptor beta chains from a single sample sequenced in a study of T cells after yellow fever vaccination. MiXCR, run by TCRdb on the 5' RACE reads, gives a single entry per CDR3 protein. The sample shows under 400,000 distinct CDR3 sequences, about 9.9% of them seen only once. The input for sequencing was PBMCs, taken on the day of the first yellow fever vaccination. The receptors derive from a man aged 18 to 30 who received the YFV17D yellow fever vaccine.

The chain links TRBV12-3 or TRBV12-4 to TRBJ1-5, with D perhaps matching TRBD1 (5 bases). The CDR3 length is 12 residues. V lost 2 bases, J lost 9 bases, and 8 bases lay in between. The CDR3 DNA is TGTGCCAGCAGTTTATCGAGGGGGCCCCAGCATTTT. It codes for CASSLSRGPQHF.

This chain connects TRBV4-2 to TRBJ1-1; D may be TRBD1 (6 bases). Trimming took off 1 base at V and 0 bases at J, with 15 bases between the two ends. CDR1 and CDR2 (germline): LGHNA, YNFKEQ. This CDR3 spans 17 amino acids. The CDR3 is CASSQVPQGWVNTEAFF. CDR3 DNA: TGTGCCAGCAGCCAAGTCCCCCAGGGGTGGGTGAACACTGAAGCTTTCTTT.

The gene calls are TRBV21-1 and TRBJ2-7; the table assigns TRBD1, which was not confirmed against the DNA. TRBV21-1 is a pseudogene. This CDR3 comprises 11 residues. The CDR3 loop is CASAGHYEQYV. DNA of the CDR3: TGTGCCAGCGCCGGGCACTACGAGCAGTACGTC.

V usage is TRBV2 and J usage is TRBJ2-2, with D perhaps TRBD2 (6 bases). V lost 3 bases and J lost 6, with 8 bases in between. The CDR3 length is 13 residues. In germline, CDR1 is SNHLY, CDR2 FYNNEI. CDR3 in amino acids: CASSDWGAGELFF. CDR3 coding DNA: TGTGCCAGCAGTGATTGGGGGGCCGGGGAGCTGTTTTTT. The full variable domain, in which reference TRBV2 and TRBJ2-2 provide the parts outside the CDR3, is EPEVTQTPSHQVTQMGQEVILRCVPISNHLYFYWYRQILGQKVEFLVSFYNNEISEKSEIFDDQFSVERPDGSNFTLKIRSTKLEDSAMYFCASSDWGAGELFFGEGSRLTVL.

The V and J genes are TRBV6-5 and TRBJ2-2; D may be TRBD1 or TRBD2 (5 bases each). Per the germline V gene, CDR1 is MNHEY and CDR2 is SVGAGI. The CDR3 consists of 16 residues. Trimming took 6 bases from V and 1 from J, leaving 15 bases between them. CDR3 sequence: CASRLTGTENTGELFF. The CDR3 nucleotides are TGTGCCAGCAGATTAACCGGGACGGAGAACACCGGGGAGCTGTTTTTT.

Note on this clonotype: A read error may be the cause here, since a much bigger clone is one base away. The chain combines TRBV12-3 or TRBV12-4 with TRBJ1-1; 10 nucleotides align to TRBD1. This CDR3 contains 14 residues. CDR3 DNA sequence: TGTGGCAGCAGTCGGACAGGGGGGGACACTGAAGCTTTCTTT. This encodes CGSSRTGGDTEAFF.

The chain's CDR3 is CASGLAGGETYEQYV. CDR3 DNA: TGTGCCAGCGGCTTGGCAGGAGGAGAAACTTACGAGCAGTACGTC. The chain is built from TRBV5-5 and TRBJ2-7; D possibly corresponds to TRBD2 (5 bases). Germline values: CDR1 SGHKS, CDR2 YYEKEE (reference sequence). The CDR3 is 15 residues long.

The table lists this clonotype with a few counts. The genes are TRBV12-3 or TRBV12-4 and TRBJ2-5; D perhaps matches TRBD2 (5 bases). V was pared by 4 bases and J by 2 bases, with 11 bases between. The CDR3 runs to 14 residues. The CDR3 spells CASSWRSGQETQYF. DNA of the CDR3: TGTGCCAGCAGTTGGAGGTCGGGTCAAGAGACCCAGTACTTC.

This clonotype has at least ten counts. This chain joins TRBV28 and TRBJ2-7, with a tentative D call TRBD1 (6 bases). The germline CDR1 and CDR2 sequences are MDHEN and SYDVKM. This CDR3 region has 14 residues. Trimming pared 7 bases from V and 7 bases from J, leaving 20 bases between. CDR3: CASTAGTNSGEQYV. CDR3 DNA sequence: TGTGCCAGCACCGCAGGGACAAATTCTGGGGAGCAGTACGTC.

This clonotype was seen only a few times. V gene TRBV12-3 or TRBV12-4 combines with J gene TRBJ2-3; 11 nucleotides agree with TRBD2. J gave up 5 bases and V 7 bases, and 2 bases lay outside the gene matches. The CDR3 sequence is 13 residues long. The CDR3 reads CASTSGGLDTQYF. The CDR3 nucleotides read TGTGCCAGCACTAGCGGGGGGCTAGATACGCAGTATTTT.

The chain recombines TRBV20-1 with TRBJ2-7; a weak D match, TRBD2 (6 bases). Germline CDR1 DFQATT, CDR2 SNEGSKA (reference sequence). V gave up 3 bases and J gave up 3 bases, with 15 bases separating them. The CDR3 is made up of 14 amino acids. CDR3: CSARVLGRDYEQYF. The DNA for the CDR3 is TGCAGTGCTAGGGTCCTCGGGAGAGACTACGAGCAGTACTTC.

This clonotype was counted a few times. A junction boundary mismatches the germline segment, possibly from a read error. This chain's CDR3 is CASSLFGEQQF. The CDR3 DNA is TGCGCCAGCAGCTTGTTTGGGGAGCAGCAATTC. J is TRBJ2-7 and V is TRBV5-1; D possibly corresponds to TRBD2 (5 bases). Germline V gene sequence: CDR1 SGHRS, CDR2 YFSETQ. The CDR3 spans 11 residues. The whole variable domain, filled in from reference TRBV5-1 and TRBJ2-7, reads KAGVTQTPRYLIKTRGQQVTLSCSPISGHRSVSWYQQTPGQGLQFLFEYFSETQRNKGNFPGRFSGRQFSNSRSEMNVSTLELGDSALYLCASSLFGEQQFGPGTRLTVT.

The rearrangement links TRBV5-1 to TRBJ2-5; 7 bases are shared with TRBD2. Germline-derived CDR1 and CDR2 are SGHRS and YFSETQ. The CDR3 runs 16 residues. J lost 0 bases, V lost 5 bases, and 10 bases had no gene match. The CDR3 bases are TGCGCCAGCAGGACTGGTGGCGGGGGATACCAAGAGACCCAGTACTTC. Translation: CASRTGGGGYQETQYF.

This rearrangement joins TRBV20-1 to TRBJ2-7, with D unresolved. CDR1 and CDR2 (germline): DFQATT, SNEGSKA (reference sequence). V dropped 6 bases and J dropped 7 bases, with 19 bases sitting between them. This CDR3 has 13 residues. CDR3 protein: CSAFVPYKEEQYF. DNA of the CDR3: TGCAGTGCCTTTGTACCCTATAAGGAGGAGCAGTACTTC.

This clonotype was observed a handful of times. The chain links TRBV27 to TRBJ2-7; D might be TRBD1 or TRBD2, each matching 5 bases. This CDR3 comprises 15 residues. From germline, CDR1 is MNHEY and CDR2 SMNVEV (reference sequence). Trimming shortened V by 7 bases and J by 2 bases, and 18 bases separated the two germline ends. The CDR3 DNA reads as TGTGCCAGCACAAAAATAGGGACCCTCCCCTACGAGCAGTACTTC. It translates to CASTKIGTLPYEQYF.

The CDR3 DNA is TGCGCCAGCAGCCAACACAGGTTAAACACTGAAGCTTTCTTT. As protein: CASSQHRLNTEAFF. V is TRBV4-1 and J is TRBJ1-1; possibly TRBD1 for D (5 bases). Germline lookup yields CDR1 MGHRA and CDR2 YSYEKL. V was trimmed by 2 bases and J by 2 bases, leaving 9 bases between them. The length of the CDR3 is 14 residues.

This clonotype was counted a few times. The V call is TRBV6-2 or TRBV6-3, the J call TRBJ2-3; 8 nucleotides align to TRBD2. Germline V gives CDR1 MNHEY, CDR2 SVGEGT. The CDR3 length is 15 residues. V gave up 6 bases and J gave up 4 bases; unmatched junction bases: 9. The CDR3 region has the DNA TGTGCCAGCAGCTACCTTAGCGGGGTTGCAGATACGCAGTATTTT. This codes for CASSYLSGVADTQYF.

A remark on this clonotype: One end of the junction is discordant with germline, which a read error may explain. This sequence joins TRBV15 and TRBJ1-1, with D uncertain. Per the germline V gene, CDR1 is LNHNV and CDR2 is YYDKDF (reference sequence). The CDR3 consists of 15 residues. CDR3 protein: CATSRNIMGNAEAFF. The CDR3 nucleotides read TGTGCCACCAGCAGAAATATAATGGGGAACGCTGAAGCTTTCTTT.

This sequence joins TRBV27 and TRBJ2-7; D may be TRBD2 (5 bases). The CDR3 covers 13 residues. Trimming removed 6 bases at V and 3 bases at J, with 12 bases between. Germline CDR1 is MNHEY and CDR2 is SMNVEV (reference sequence). CDR3 sequence: CASSLLSVYEQYV. DNA for the CDR3: TGTGCCAGCAGCCTACTTAGCGTCTACGAGCAGTACGTC.

This clonotype was found a few times. The rearrangement joins TRBV5-1 to TRBJ1-6; no clear D. Germline CDR1 and CDR2: SGHRS and YFSETQ. The V and J ends lost 4 bases and 8 bases respectively, with 13 bases between them. There are 14 residues in the CDR3. The CDR3 DNA reads TGCGCCAGCAGCCCCAGTGACTCATATTCACCCCTCCACTTT. This codes for CASSPSDSYSPLHF.

This clonotype was observed a handful of times. The J gene is TRBJ2-2, the V gene TRBV7-6; D is uncertain. The CDR3 sequence is 15 residues long. Per germline, CDR1 SGHVS and CDR2 FNYEAQ. V shed 1 base and J shed 1 base, with 7 bases lying between them. CDR3 loop: CASSLGLENTGELFF. CDR3 sequence (DNA): TGTGCCAGCAGCTTAGGCCTAGAGAACACCGGGGAGCTGTTTTTT.